What follows are 7 T cell receptor beta chains derived from one specimen sequenced in a study of control samples from healthy donors and cancer patients. Repertoires were generated with immunoSEQ multiplex PCR, while TCRdb's copy carries only in-frame clones and drops some. The sample carries some 130,000 clones, approximately 92% recorded once. Sample: blood. These receptors originate from a man aged 18 to 29 in good health.

J is TRBJ2-5 and V is TRBV6-5; D gene uncertain. CDR1 is MNHEY, CDR2 SVGAGI, per germline. The CDR3 is 13 amino acids. The V and J ends lost 0 bases and 5 bases respectively, with 7 bases between them. CDR3 in amino acids: CASSYSIGETQYF. The CDR3 bases are TGTGCCAGCAGTTACTCGATTGGGGAGACCCAGTACTTC.

The V and J genes are TRBV7-6 and TRBJ1-3, with D unresolved. Germline assignment: CDR1 SGHVS and CDR2 FNYEAQ. Trimming pared 1 base from V and 3 bases from J, leaving 10 bases between. The CDR3 consists of 15 residues. The CDR3 region has the DNA TGTGCCAGCAGCTTAGGCGGGCGTAGTGGAAACACCATATATTTT. Translated, it gives CASSLGGRSGNTIYF.

The V gene is TRBV6-5, the J gene TRBJ1-5; D ambiguous. The length of the CDR3 is 14 residues. The ends were cut back, 0 bases at V and 0 bases at J, with 3 bases in the middle. The germline V gene has CDR1 MNHEY and CDR2 SVGAGI. In DNA form, the CDR3 reads TGTGCCAGCAGTTACTCAGGTAGCAATCAGCCCCAGCATTTT. Encoded protein: CASSYSGSNQPQHF.

This rearrangement joins TRBV7-2 to TRBJ2-3, with TRBD2 matching over 10 bases. The CDR3 has 16 residues. CDR1 and CDR2 (germline): SGHTA, FQGNSA. Germline trimming cut 0 bases from V and 8 bases from J; bases unmatched to any gene: 8. The CDR3 nucleotides read TGTGCCAGCAGCTTAGCCCTAGCGGGGGTTTGGGTTACGCAGTATTTT. This encodes CASSLALAGVWVTQYF.

This chain connects TRBV3-1 (or the pseudogene TRBV3-2) to TRBJ2-1; the match to TRBD2 covers 8 bases. V gave up 2 bases and J gave up 4 bases; unmatched junction bases: 13. This CDR3 region has 18 residues. The V gene's germline CDR1 is LGHDT and CDR2 YNNKEL (reference sequence). CDR3 in amino acids: CASSQLALLAGGYNEQFF. The CDR3 nucleotides read TGTGCCAGCAGCCAACTCGCCCTACTTGCGGGGGGATACAATGAGCAGTTCTTC.

This clone showed up just once. This chain links TRBV6-1 with TRBJ1-4; D is possibly TRBD1 (5 bases). V lost 3 bases, J lost 6 bases, and 14 bases lay in between. CDR1 is MNHNS and CDR2 is SASEGT in the germline V gene. This CDR3 is built from 15 residues. The CDR3, as DNA: TGTGCCAGCAGTGAGATCGGGGCCCCGGATGAAAAACTGTTTTTT. Translated: CASSEIGAPDEKLFF.

The gene calls are TRBV2 and TRBJ1-6; possibly TRBD1 for D (5 bases). Germline V CDR1 and CDR2: SNHLY, FYNNEI. Trimming stripped 10 bases from V and 6 bases from J, with 19 bases between. There are 15 residues in the CDR3. The CDR3 DNA reads TGTGCCACATTAGGACACCCCGATCGTAATTCACCCCTCCACTTT. Translation gives CATLGHPDRNSPLHF.